Below are 17 T cell receptor beta chains sequenced from a single sample in a study of siplizumab effects on memory and regulatory T cells. TCRdb keeps only in-frame clones here, not all; method: immunoSEQ multiplex PCR. The sample yields about 97,000 clones, more than 85% seen once. The sequenced sample was CD4+ T cells sorted from blood. The receptor source for this set is a human donor in good health.

The rearrangement joins TRBV10-3 to TRBJ1-3; 8 positions match TRBD1. The CDR3 consists of 15 residues. The junction had 2 bases not matched to a gene; V was cut back by 4 bases and J by 0 bases. Germline values: CDR1 ENHRY, CDR2 SYGVKD. The CDR3 loop is CAISAGTGSGNTIYF. DNA of the CDR3: TGTGCCATCAGTGCCGGGACAGGCTCTGGAAACACCATATATTTT.

The chain joins TRBV7-9 to TRBJ1-1; D is ambiguous. The CDR3 extends over 16 amino acids. CDR1 and CDR2 (germline): SEHNR, FQNEAQ (reference sequence). Trimming took off 5 bases at V and 0 bases at J, with 16 bases between the two ends. The DNA for the CDR3 is TGTGCCAGCAGCCCAACCGGGTTGATTCTGAACACTGAAGCTTTCTTT. It specifies CASSPTGLILNTEAFF.

V and J are TRBV5-1 and TRBJ2-7; 12 nucleotides align to TRBD1. The V gene end was trimmed by 3 bases and the J gene end by 3 bases; junction bases not matched to a gene: 13. The CDR3 spans 18 residues. From germline, CDR1 is SGHRS and CDR2 YFSETQ. In DNA, the CDR3 is TGCGCCAGCAGCTGGACCCGGGACAGGGGGCGAGAGAACTACGAGCAGTACTTC. Translated: CASSWTRDRGRENYEQYF.

Note on this clone: A junction boundary mismatches the germline segment, possibly from a read error. V usage is TRBV30 and J usage is TRBJ2-7; D is unclear. This CDR3 is built from 12 residues. Germline-derived CDR1 and CDR2 are GTSNPN and SVGIG (reference sequence). CDR3 region: CAWSITLQSQHF. CDR3 in DNA: TGTGCCTGGAGCATTACCCTGCAGAGTCAGCACTTC.

The chain is built from TRBV4-1 and TRBJ2-7, with TRBD2 as a possible D gene (6 bases). Germline values: CDR1 MGHRA, CDR2 YSYEKL. The V end lost 1 base, the J end lost 3 bases, and 22 bases lay between the germline ends. The CDR3 has 18 residues. In nucleotides, the CDR3 is TGCGCCAGCAGCCAAGGAAAAGCACTAGCTCGAGAGGACTACGAGCAGTACTTC. This encodes CASSQGKALAREDYEQYF.

The gene calls are TRBV7-6 and TRBJ2-7; D may be TRBD2 (6 bases). The CDR3 runs to 15 residues. Trimming cost V 4 bases and J 0 bases, with 13 bases left between them. CDR1 SGHVS and CDR2 FNYEAQ come from the germline V gene. In DNA, the CDR3 is TGTGCCAGCAGCTCTGAGGGAGGCCCCTCCTACGAGCAGTACTTC. It specifies CASSSEGGPSYEQYF. Complete variable domain (other parts from reference TRBV7-6 and TRBJ2-7): GAGVSQSPRYKVTKRGQDVALRCDPISGHVSLYWYRQALGQGPEFLTYFNYEAQQDKSGLPNDRFSAERPEGSISTLTIQRTEQRDSAMYRCASSSEGGPSYEQYFGPGTRLTVT.

V is TRBV28 and J is TRBJ1-2, with 8 bases fitting TRBD1. Trimming cost V 4 bases and J 7 bases; bases outside gene matches: 11. In germline, CDR1 is MDHEN, CDR2 SYDVKM. This CDR3 has 15 residues. The CDR3 here is CASSSTGGSSRGYTF. The CDR3 coding sequence is TGTGCCAGCAGTTCTACAGGGGGTTCTTCACGTGGCTACACCTTC.

This clone was counted once. The rearrangement links TRBV11-2 to TRBJ2-3; TRBD2 is a possible D gene (5 bases). Per germline, CDR1 SGHAT and CDR2 FQNNGV. This CDR3 comprises 15 residues. The V end lost 2 bases, the J end lost 6 bases, and 15 bases lay between the germline ends. CDR3 amino acids: CASSLRLPRTDTQYF. Here the CDR3 DNA reads TGTGCCAGCAGCTTAAGACTACCCCGTACGGATACGCAGTATTTT.

This rearrangement joins TRBV29-1 to TRBJ2-4; D remains ambiguous. V lost 1 base and J 8 bases, leaving 9 bases between the germline ends. CDR3 length equals 12 residues. The germline V gene has CDR1 SQVTM and CDR2 ANQGSEA. This CDR3 reads CSVEGDQDIQYF. The CDR3 DNA is TGCAGCGTTGAAGGAGATCAGGACATTCAGTACTTC.

The chain combines TRBV7-6 with TRBJ2-2, with 15 bases that match TRBD2. The trim removed 5 bases at V and 5 bases at J, leaving 9 bases unmatched. The CDR3 extends over 18 amino acids. In germline, CDR1 is SGHVS, CDR2 FNYEAQ. CDR3 sequence (DNA): TGTGCCAGCAGCCCTACTGCCGGACTAGCGGGAGGGACCGGGGAGCTGTTTTTT. Protein product: CASSPTAGLAGGTGELFF.

The chain's CDR3 is CASSYSSQPQHF. The DNA of the CDR3 is TGTGCCAGCAGTTACTCCAGCCAGCCCCAGCATTTT. The J gene is TRBJ1-5, the V gene TRBV6-5; D is ambiguous. The CDR3 totals 12 residues. V lost 0 bases and J lost 7, with 4 bases in between. CDR1 is MNHEY, CDR2 SVGAGI, per germline.

The CDR3 nucleotides read TGTGCCAGCAGTGAACAGAACTACGAGCAGTACTTC. Translating it yields CASSEQNYEQYF. The gene calls are TRBV6-1 and TRBJ2-7; D unresolved. Germline V gives CDR1 MNHNS, CDR2 SASEGT. The CDR3 loop spans 12 amino acids. With 2 bases removed from V and 3 bases from J, the gap between germline ends came to 5 bases.

The chain couples TRBV6-1 to TRBJ2-7; D gene uncertain. In germline, CDR1 is MNHNS, CDR2 SASEGT. The CDR3 consists of 14 residues. V was cut by 4 bases and J by 5 bases, with 15 bases left in between. CDR3 region: CASSALSSTDEQYF. The CDR3 DNA reads TGTGCCAGCAGTGCCCTTTCTTCCACGGACGAGCAGTACTTC.

V and J are TRBV5-1 and TRBJ2-1; 10 nucleotides match TRBD2. In germline, CDR1 is SGHRS, CDR2 YFSETQ. The CDR3 consists of 14 residues. The J segment lost 9 bases and the V segment lost 0 bases, leaving 3 bases of the junction unmatched. The CDR3 DNA reads as TGCGCCAGCAGCTTGGCGGCTAGCGGGAGTGAGCAGTTCTTC. Translating it yields CASSLAASGSEQFF.

This rearrangement joins TRBV6-5 to TRBJ1-2; D uncertain. V was cut by 5 bases and J by 4 bases, with 14 bases left in between. CDR3 size: 14 residues. From germline, CDR1 is MNHEY and CDR2 SVGAGI. CDR3 sequence: CASSRTKPLYGYTF. The CDR3 DNA reads as TGTGCCAGCAGTCGAACTAAACCCCTCTATGGCTACACCTTC.

The genes are TRBV9 and TRBJ1-6; the match to TRBD1 covers 7 bases. The J segment lost 12 bases and the V segment lost 0 bases, leaving 6 bases of the junction unmatched. The CDR3 has 14 amino acids. The germline gives CDR1 SGDLS, CDR2 YYNGEE. This CDR3 is CASSVGQGGGPLHF. In DNA form, the CDR3 reads TGTGCCAGCAGCGTAGGCCAGGGGGGAGGACCCCTCCACTTT.

The CDR3 DNA reads TGTGCCAGCAGGGATACAGGGAGGGCTCAGCCCCAGCATTTT. Protein product: CASRDTGRAQPQHF. The rearrangement links TRBV6-6 to TRBJ1-5; tentatively, D is TRBD1 (6 bases). Trimming cost V 6 bases and J 6 bases, with 15 bases left between them. CDR1 and CDR2 from the germline V gene are MNHNY and SVGAGI (reference sequence). The CDR3 spans 14 residues.